Each of the 27 T cell receptor beta chains below was sequenced from the same sample in a study of OX40 agonist ivuxolimab in advanced cancers. TCRdb's copy holds only in-frame clones and misses some; the assay was immunoSEQ multiplex PCR. This table holds fewer than 95,000 clones, around 91% found once. The source material was CD4+ or CD8+ T cells sorted from blood, sampled in a trial of the OX40 agonist ivuxolimab. Receptors were obtained from an adult with an advanced solid tumor such as melanoma, head and neck, liver or kidney cancer.

V gene TRBV2 combines with J gene TRBJ2-7; unclear D gene. The CDR3 length is 13 residues. With 2 bases removed from V and 3 bases from J, the gap between germline ends came to 8 bases. Germline assignment: CDR1 SNHLY and CDR2 FYNNEI. DNA of the CDR3: TGTGCCAGCAGTGAACGGCGGATCTACGAGCAGTACTTC. Its translation: CASSERRIYEQYF.

The chain couples TRBV19 to TRBJ2-5, with TRBD1 identical over 10 bases. This CDR3 comprises 16 residues. With V trimmed by 8 bases and J by 4 bases, 13 bases remained unmatched. Germline V gene data show CDR1 as LNHDA and CDR2 as SQIVND (reference sequence). The CDR3 nucleotides are TGTGCCAGTTCTGACTTCCGGGACAGGGGAGGAGAGACCCAGTACTTC. This encodes CASSDFRDRGGETQYF.

The gene calls are TRBV11-3 and TRBJ2-1; no definite D call. Germline V gives CDR1 SGHNT, CDR2 YENEEA. The CDR3 totals 12 residues. With 2 bases removed from V and 8 bases from J, the gap between germline ends came to 7 bases. The DNA for the CDR3 is TGTGCCAGCAGCTTACAGGTCGATGAGCAGTTCTTC. Translation: CASSLQVDEQFF.

V is TRBV9 and J is TRBJ2-7; 8 bases match TRBD2. V lost 3 bases to trimming and J lost 0 bases; unmatched junction nucleotides: 5. This CDR3 has 15 residues. Germline V CDR1 and CDR2: SGDLS, YYNGEE. The CDR3 nucleotides read TGTGCCAGCAGCGACACCGGGACTAGCTCCTACGAGCAGTACTTC. Its protein product is CASSDTGTSSYEQYF.

In its sample, this clone was seen many times. The rearrangement links TRBV7-8 to TRBJ1-3, with D perhaps matching TRBD1 (5 bases). The CDR3 length is 16 residues. Germline V CDR1 and CDR2: SGHVS, FQNEAQ. With 4 bases removed from V and 8 bases from J, the gap between germline ends came to 21 bases. The CDR3 is CASSYPFGGTRDTIYF. The CDR3 region has the DNA TGTGCCAGCAGCTACCCGTTTGGGGGTACGAGAGACACCATATATTTT.

The J gene is TRBJ1-2, the V gene TRBV10-2; TRBD1 aligns across 8 bases. This CDR3 region has 15 residues. Trimming took 2 bases from V and 2 from J; bases not matched to a gene: 4. Germline CDR1 reads WSHSY; CDR2 reads SAAADI. CDR3 in amino acids: CASSEDGDRNYGYTF. CDR3 DNA sequence: TGCGCCAGCAGTGAGGATGGGGACAGGAACTATGGCTACACCTTC.

V and J are TRBV2 and TRBJ2-1; D uncertain. Trimming removed 5 bases at V and 12 bases at J, with 11 bases between. Germline V gene data show CDR1 as SNHLY and CDR2 as FYNNEI. This CDR3 is built from 11 residues. DNA for the CDR3: TGTGCCAGCAGTCAGACCGTCGGGCAGTTCTTC. It translates to CASSQTVGQFF.

The chain links TRBV19 to TRBJ1-3; 7 bases are shared with TRBD1. With V trimmed by 4 bases and J by 4 bases, 4 bases remained unmatched. This CDR3 comprises 14 residues. Germline loops: CDR1 LNHDA, CDR2 SQIVND (reference sequence). In nucleotides, the CDR3 is TGTGCCAGTAGTACGACAGGGACGGGAAACACCATATATTTT. Amino acids: CASSTTGTGNTIYF. The full variable domain, rest sourced from reference TRBV19 and TRBJ1-3, is DGGITQSPKYLFRKEGQNVTLSCEQNLNHDAMYWYRQDPGQGLRLIYYSQIVNDFQKGDIAEGYSVSREKKESFPLTVTSAQKNPTAFYLCASSTTGTGNTIYFGEGSWLTVV.

The count of this clone is one. The chain couples TRBV5-4 to TRBJ1-1; TRBD1 is a possible D gene (6 bases). Germline V lookup: CDR1 SGHNT, CDR2 YYREEE (reference sequence). Trimming left V 0 bases short and J 0 bases short, with 9 bases between. The CDR3 loop spans 15 amino acids. The CDR3 DNA follows: TGTGCCAGCAGCTTGGGGGGGCAAATGAACACTGAAGCTTTCTTT. Translating gives CASSLGGQMNTEAFF. Together with reference TRBV5-4 and TRBJ1-1, the CDR3 gives the full variable domain: ETGVTQSPTHLIKTRGQQVTLRCSSQSGHNTVSWYQQALGQGPQFIFQYYREEENGRGNFPPRFSGLQFPNYSSELNVNALELDDSALYLCASSLGGQMNTEAFFGQGTRLTVV.

The V gene is TRBV7-3, the J gene TRBJ1-6; no clear D. Per the germline V gene, CDR1 is SGHTA and CDR2 is FQGTGA. Trimming removed 5 bases from V and 5 bases from J, with 10 bases in between. This CDR3 spans 14 amino acids. Written as DNA, the CDR3 is TGTGCCAGCAGCGCTGGACTGAATAATTCACCCCTCCACTTT. Amino acids: CASSAGLNNSPLHF.

This sequence joins TRBV9 and TRBJ2-5, with a weak D call TRBD2 (6 bases). This CDR3 comprises 16 residues. Trimming took 4 bases from V and 0 from J, leaving 16 bases between them. CDR1 is SGDLS and CDR2 is YYNGEE in the germline V gene. In DNA form, the CDR3 reads TGTGCCAGCAGCCCCGACTTGCGGGAATACCAAGAGACCCAGTACTTC. This gives the protein CASSPDLREYQETQYF.

Written as DNA, the CDR3 is TGTGCCAGCAGCTTAGGCGGGAGTCGGGACGAGCAGTACTTC. Its protein product is CASSLGGSRDEQYF. V and J are TRBV7-2 and TRBJ2-7; 7 bases map to TRBD2. J gave up 5 bases and V 1 base, and 5 bases lay outside the gene matches. Per germline, CDR1 SGHTA and CDR2 FQGNSA. This CDR3 spans 14 amino acids.

CDR3 in amino acids: CAWNRDRGRGQYF. In DNA form, the CDR3 reads TGTGCCTGGAACCGGGACAGGGGGCGTGGGCAGTACTTC. This chain joins TRBV30 and TRBJ2-7, with 12 bases fitting TRBD1. The CDR3 loop spans 13 amino acids. The ends lost 4 bases at V and 9 bases at J; junction bases unmatched: 7. Germline V gene sequence: CDR1 GTSNPN, CDR2 SVGIG (reference sequence).

The chain couples TRBV30 to TRBJ2-5; 8 positions match TRBD1. The germline gives CDR1 GTSNPN, CDR2 SVGIG (reference sequence). The CDR3 length is 14 residues. CDR3 region: CASGTGGLQETQYF. The CDR3 DNA is TGTGCATCGGGGACAGGCGGGCTCCAAGAGACCCAGTACTTC.

The chain combines TRBV11-3 with TRBJ2-3, with 14 bases identical to TRBD2. V lost 3 bases and J lost 3; bases outside the gene matches: 11. Germline V lookup: CDR1 SGHNT, CDR2 YENEEA. CDR3 length: 19 amino acids. CDR3 amino acids: CASSLGLAGAGYWTDTQYF. Written as DNA, the CDR3 is TGTGCCAGCAGCTTGGGACTAGCGGGAGCAGGATATTGGACAGATACGCAGTATTTT.

The chain uses TRBV7-2 and TRBJ1-1; D gene ambiguous. The length of the CDR3 is 9 residues. V dropped 3 bases and J dropped 7 bases, with 0 bases sitting between them. Germline CDR1 SGHTA, CDR2 FQGNSA. CDR3 bases: TGTGCCAGCAGCTTTGAAGCTTTCTTT. Translated, it gives CASSFEAFF.

V and J are TRBV28 and TRBJ2-1; D is ambiguous. The V gene lost 7 bases and the J gene lost 3 bases, with 4 bases spanning the gap. CDR1 and CDR2 (germline): MDHEN, SYDVKM. This CDR3 comprises 11 residues. The CDR3 bases are TGTGCCAGCACTTTCTACAATGAGCAGTTCTTC. Translating gives CASTFYNEQFF.

The V call is TRBV11-2, the J call TRBJ2-7, with D perhaps TRBD1 (7 bases). Trimming took 5 bases from V and 5 from J, leaving 16 bases between them. The germline V gene has CDR1 SGHAT and CDR2 FQNNGV. The CDR3 covers 14 residues. The chain's CDR3 is CASSPPTGRHEQYF. The DNA for the CDR3 is TGTGCCAGCAGCCCCCCGACAGGGAGGCACGAGCAGTACTTC.

This clone was counted once. CDR3 region: CASSQMGTSNEQFF. CDR3 in DNA: TGTGCCAGCAGTCAAATGGGGACTAGCAATGAGCAGTTCTTC. The V and J genes are TRBV6-4 and TRBJ2-1; 8 bases map to TRBD2. Germline CDR1 MRHNA, CDR2 SNTAGT. This CDR3 is 14 amino acids long. Losses at the gene ends were 5 bases for V and 6 bases for J; bases not matched to a gene: 6.

The chain carries TRBV20-1 and TRBJ2-5; D gene ambiguous. With 7 bases removed from V and 2 bases from J, the gap between germline ends came to 8 bases. The CDR3 has 11 residues. Germline-derived CDR1 and CDR2 are DFQATT and SNEGSKA (reference sequence). The CDR3 bases are TGCAGTGTGTCCCTTCAAGAGACCCAGTACTTC. Amino acids: CSVSLQETQYF.

The chain joins TRBV5-4 to TRBJ2-5; 9 nucleotides match TRBD1. Germline CDR1 is SGHNT and CDR2 is YYREEE (reference sequence). CDR3 length: 14 residues. V lost 4 bases, J lost 5 bases, and 6 bases stayed unmatched. The CDR3: CASSTGTGMETQYF. The CDR3 DNA is TGTGCCAGCAGCACTGGGACAGGGATGGAGACCCAGTACTTC.

The J gene is TRBJ2-2, the V gene TRBV19, with D unresolved. V lost 6 bases to trimming and J lost 7 bases, with 9 bases between them. Germline CDR1 and CDR2: LNHDA and SQIVND (reference sequence). The CDR3 sequence is 12 residues long. The CDR3 protein is CASRENLGELFF. As DNA, the CDR3 is TGTGCCAGTAGGGAGAATCTCGGGGAGCTGTTTTTT. Based on the CDR3 plus reference TRBV19 and TRBJ2-2, the full variable domain is DGGITQSPKYLFRKEGQNVTLSCEQNLNHDAMYWYRQDPGQGLRLIYYSQIVNDFQKGDIAEGYSVSREKKESFPLTVTSAQKNPTAFYLCASRENLGELFFGEGSRLTVL.

V and J are TRBV30 and TRBJ1-2; 7 nucleotides line up with TRBD1. The germline V gene encodes CDR1 GTSNPN and CDR2 SVGIG (reference sequence). This CDR3 comprises 14 residues. The ends lost 1 base at V and 3 bases at J; junction bases unmatched: 5. The CDR3 is CAWSAKDRYYGYTF. The CDR3 coding sequence is TGTGCCTGGAGTGCCAAGGACAGGTACTATGGCTACACCTTC.

The chain carries TRBV28 and TRBJ2-7; D uncertain. CDR3 length: 10 amino acids. CDR1 is MDHEN and CDR2 is SYDVKM in the germline V gene. The V end was cut by 10 bases, the J end by 0 bases, with 4 bases between. The CDR3 DNA reads as TGTGCCACCTACTCCTACGAGCAGTACTTC. It encodes CATYSYEQYF.

The chain joins TRBV19 to TRBJ1-1; 7 nucleotides align to TRBD1. J was trimmed by 3 bases and V by 5 bases; bases with no gene match: 6. The germline V gene has CDR1 LNHDA and CDR2 SQIVND (reference sequence). This CDR3 is built from 14 residues. CDR3 sequence reads: CASSVLTGHTEAFF. DNA of the CDR3: TGTGCCAGTAGTGTTTTGACAGGGCACACTGAAGCTTTCTTT.

V usage is TRBV2 and J usage is TRBJ2-7, with 7 bases identical to TRBD2. Unmatched junction bases numbered 6, after V lost 5 bases and J lost 8 bases. Germline CDR1 reads SNHLY; CDR2 reads FYNNEI. The CDR3 sequence is 12 residues long. CDR3 loop: CASSITSVQQYF. For the CDR3, the DNA is TGTGCCAGCAGTATTACTAGCGTCCAGCAGTACTTC.

The chain combines TRBV7-2 with TRBJ1-6; D remains unclear. This CDR3 is built from 12 residues. Looked up from germline, CDR1 is SGHTA and CDR2 is FQGNSA. The V gene lost 2 bases and the J gene lost 13 bases, with 9 bases spanning the gap. The CDR3 loop reads CASSLYNPPLHF. CDR3 DNA sequence: TGTGCCAGCAGCTTATACAACCCGCCCCTCCACTTT.